Reported below is one T cell receptor (delta chain). TCRdb lists the protein of a much larger clone for this DNA, which differs at residue 4, so this is likely a read error; the protein given here is translated from the DNA itself. TCRdb re-called clones from the multiplex PCR reads using CATT. The table records roughly 50,000 delta-chain clones, 1.6% of them present only once. Flow sorting of PBMC yielded separate Vgamma9/Vdelta2+ and Vdelta2-negative gammadelta T cell populations for bulk repertoire analysis. These data belong to a study of γδ T cells in repeated Plasmodium falciparum infection. The CDR3 loop spans 16 amino acids. Germline lookup yields CDR1 TVYSNPD and CDR2 GDNSRS (reference sequence). Trimming cost V 1 base and J 1 base; bases outside gene matches: 9.

The source of this sequence is a pool of human donors (malaria-infected and uninfected, not separated). The chain employs TRDV3 and TRDJ1, with TRDD3 matching over 10 bases. The sample was gamma-delta T cells from blood. The CDR3 region has the DNA TGTGCCTTTATCTTCCCTTGGGGGATACCCACCGATAAACTCATCTTT. Translation: CAFIFPWGIPTDKLIF.